This TCR beta chain was recorded in a study of blood T cell repertoires in COVID-19. Across the study: In each case, the material was cDNA or gDNA derived from T cells, B-cell-depleted T cells, or PBMCs.

TCRdb's table, derived via immunoSEQ multiplex PCR, lists solely in-frame clones and lacks some. This sample yields approximately 230,000 clones, of which around 88% are seen a single time; about 5.9% belongs to the top ten. Germline values: CDR1 MNHEY, CDR2 SVGAGI. This CDR3 is built from 14 residues. V was cut by 4 bases and J by 2 bases, with 12 bases left in between. This TCR derives from a woman younger than 45 with COVID-19, enrolled during active disease. Sequencing was performed on peripheral blood. The chain joins TRBV6-5 to TRBJ2-7; maybe TRBD2 (6 bases). This CDR3 reads CASSWRGRAYEQYF. For the CDR3, the DNA is TGTGCCAGCAGTTGGAGGGGAAGGGCCTACGAGCAGTACTTC.